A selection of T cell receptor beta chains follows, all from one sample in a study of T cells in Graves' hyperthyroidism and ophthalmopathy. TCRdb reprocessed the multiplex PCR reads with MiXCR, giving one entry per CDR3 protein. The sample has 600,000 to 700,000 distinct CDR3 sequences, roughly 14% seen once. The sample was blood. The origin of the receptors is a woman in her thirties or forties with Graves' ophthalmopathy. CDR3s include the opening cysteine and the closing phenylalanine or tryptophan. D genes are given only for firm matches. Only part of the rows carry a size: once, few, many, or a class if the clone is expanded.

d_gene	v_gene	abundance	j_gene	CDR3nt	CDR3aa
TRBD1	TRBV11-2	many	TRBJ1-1	TGTGCCAGCAGCTTAGGTAGGGGACAGGGGACAAGGGGAGCTTTCTTT	CASSLGRGQGTRGAFF
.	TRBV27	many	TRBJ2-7	TGTGCCAGCAGTTTAACTGGACAACACTCCTACGAGCAGTACTTC	CASSLTGQHSYEQYF
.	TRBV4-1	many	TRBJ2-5	TGCGCCAGCAGCCAAGGTGTGGCTGAGACCCAGTACTTC	CASSQGVAETQYF
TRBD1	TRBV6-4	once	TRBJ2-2	TGTGCCAGCAGAGAAGAGACAGGGGTAACCGGGGAGCTGTTTTTT	CASREETGVTGELFF
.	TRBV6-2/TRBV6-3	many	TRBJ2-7	TGTGCCAGCAGTTACACACAGGACCTCTCCTACGAGCAGTACTTC	CASSYTQDLSYEQYF
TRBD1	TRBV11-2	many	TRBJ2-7	TGTGCCAGCAGCTTAGTGGGACAGGGATCCTACGAGCAGTACTTC	CASSLVGQGSYEQYF
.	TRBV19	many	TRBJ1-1	TGTGCCAGTAGGCCCCAGGGGTGGGAGACGAACACTGAAGCTTTCTTT	CASRPQGWETNTEAFF
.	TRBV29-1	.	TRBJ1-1	TGCAGCGCCGAAAATGAGAACACTGAAGCTTTCTTT	CSAENENTEAFF
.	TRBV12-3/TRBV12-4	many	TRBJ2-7	TGTGCCAGCAGCCAATTCCAATTACTTCCGCCCTCCGAGCAGTACTTC	CASSQFQLLPPSEQYF
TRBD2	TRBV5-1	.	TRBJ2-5	TGCGCCAGCAGCTTCGCTAGCGGCACACAAGAGACCCAGTACTTC	CASSFASGTQETQYF
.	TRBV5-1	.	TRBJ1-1	TGCGCCAGCAGACCCAACCGAAGGGCGGACACTGAAGCTTTCTTT	CASRPNRRADTEAFF
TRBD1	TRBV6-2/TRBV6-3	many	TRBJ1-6	TGTGCCAGCAGTCTCCTCACAGGGGGTGATTCACCCCTCCACTTT	CASSLLTGGDSPLHF
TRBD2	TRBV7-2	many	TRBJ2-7	TGTGCCAGCAGCTTTGCGGGAGTGGTAGAGCAGTACTTC	CASSFAGVVEQYF
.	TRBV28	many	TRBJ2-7	TGTGCCAGCAGCTCATCCGGGACAATCGAGCAGTACTTC	CASSSSGTIEQYF
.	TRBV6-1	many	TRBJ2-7	TGTGCCAGCAGCCGCTCCAGCGGTCACTCCTACGAGCAGTACTTC	CASSRSSGHSYEQYF
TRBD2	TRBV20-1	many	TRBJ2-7	TGCAGTGCTAGAGATGGGGAGGGTCGGGCTAGCGGGAGTCCTTTCTACGAGCAGTACTTC	CSARDGEGRASGSPFYEQYF
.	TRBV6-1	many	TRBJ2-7	TGTGCCAGCAGTGAAAGGGACTCCGCCAACGAGCAGTACTTC	CASSERDSANEQYF
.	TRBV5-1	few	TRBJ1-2	TGCGCCAGCAGCTTGTCCGTGGGGGCCGCGCACTATGGCTACACCTTC	CASSLSVGAAHYGYTF
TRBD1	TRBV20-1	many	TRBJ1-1	TGCAGTGCTAGAGATACCGGGACAGGGGAGATTGAAGCTTTCTTT	CSARDTGTGEIEAFF
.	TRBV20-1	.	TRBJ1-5	TGCAGTGCTGCGGATTTATGGGCCGGGGATCAGCCCCAGCATTTT	CSAADLWAGDQPQHF
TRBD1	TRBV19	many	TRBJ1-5	TGTGCCAGTAGTGAGACAGGGGGCTTAAGCAATCAGCCCCAGCATTTT	CASSETGGLSNQPQHF
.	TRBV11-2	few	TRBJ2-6	TGTGCCAGCAGCTTAAATCCTCGGCAGTCTGGGGCCAACGTCCTGACTTTC	CASSLNPRQSGANVLTF
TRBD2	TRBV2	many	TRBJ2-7	TGTGCCACAACTACTAGCGGTCCCTACGAGCAGTACTTC	CATTTSGPYEQYF
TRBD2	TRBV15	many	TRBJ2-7	TGTGCCACCAGTCGCGGACTAGCGGGAGAACAGTCCTACGAGCAGTACTTC	CATSRGLAGEQSYEQYF
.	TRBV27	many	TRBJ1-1	TGTGCCAGCAGTCCTCGTGCGGGGAACACTGAAGCTTTCTTT	CASSPRAGNTEAFF
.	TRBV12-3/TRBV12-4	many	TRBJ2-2	TGTGCCAGCAGCTTTTCCGGGGAGCTGTTTTTT	CASSFSGELFF
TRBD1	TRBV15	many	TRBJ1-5	TGTGCCACCAGCGGCGACAGGGGAGGCAATCAGCCCCAGCATTTT	CATSGDRGGNQPQHF
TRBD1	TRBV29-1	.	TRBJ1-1	TGCAGCACCGAGACAGGGGAAGCTTTCTTT	CSTETGEAFF
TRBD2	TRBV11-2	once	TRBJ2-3	TGTGCCAGCAGCTCGGGACTAGCGGGAGGGGTATTGGATACGCAGTATTTT	CASSSGLAGGVLDTQYF
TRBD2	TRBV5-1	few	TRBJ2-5	TGCGCCAGCAGCCGCGGACTAGCGGCGGGGGAGACCCAGTACTTC	CASSRGLAAGETQYF
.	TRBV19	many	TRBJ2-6	TGTGCCAGTAGTGACGCTTTCTCTGGGGCCAACGTCCTGACTTTC	CASSDAFSGANVLTF
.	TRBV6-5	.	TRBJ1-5	TGTGCCAGCGGTAACAGACTCAATCAGCCCCAGCATTTT	CASGNRLNQPQHF
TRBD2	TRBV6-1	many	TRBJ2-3	TGTGCCAGCCGAAGGACTAGCGGCACAGATACGCAGTATTTT	CASRRTSGTDTQYF
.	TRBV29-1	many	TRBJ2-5	TGCAGCGTTGAAGTCGCCGGGACCCACCAAGAGACCCAGTACTTC	CSVEVAGTHQETQYF
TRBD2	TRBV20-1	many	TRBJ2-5	TGCAGTGCTAGAGAGGTACCCTCGTGGGAGGGCCAAGAGACCCAGTACTTC	CSAREVPSWEGQETQYF
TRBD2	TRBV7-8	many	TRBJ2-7	TGTGCCAGCAGCGCAGGACTAGGTGTTTCCTACGAGCAGTACTTC	CASSAGLGVSYEQYF
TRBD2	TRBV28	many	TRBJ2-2	TGTGCCAGCATTACCTCGACTAGCCGCGGGGAGCTGTTTTTT	CASITSTSRGELFF
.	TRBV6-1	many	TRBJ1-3	TGTGCCAGCAAGATGGGGGGAGGGGGAAACACCATATATTTT	CASKMGGGGNTIYF
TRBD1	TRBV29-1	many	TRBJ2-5	TGCAGCACCAAACTACCGGGACAGCAAGAGACCCAGTACTTC	CSTKLPGQQETQYF
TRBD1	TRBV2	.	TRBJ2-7	TGTGCCAGCAGCCCCCGGACAGGAAATTACGAGCAGTACTTC	CASSPRTGNYEQYF
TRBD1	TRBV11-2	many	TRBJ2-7	TGTGCCAGCAGCTTCTCTTACCAGGACAGGGGTAGCACCTACGAGCAGTACTTC	CASSFSYQDRGSTYEQYF
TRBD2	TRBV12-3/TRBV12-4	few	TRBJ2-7	TGTGCCAGCAGGTCTTTAGCGGGTTCCTACGAGCAGTACTTC	CASRSLAGSYEQYF
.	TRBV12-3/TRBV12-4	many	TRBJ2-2	TGTGCCAGCAGTTATTACACTACTTCGAACACCGGGGAGCTGTTTTTT	CASSYYTTSNTGELFF
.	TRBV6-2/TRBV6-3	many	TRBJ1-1	TGTGCCAGCAGTTACCGGGGGGCTGACAGGCCCAACACTGAAGCTTTCTTT	CASSYRGADRPNTEAFF
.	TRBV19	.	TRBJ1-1	TGTGCCAGTAGTGGGGCACAGGGTACGAACACTGAAGCTTTCTTT	CASSGAQGTNTEAFF
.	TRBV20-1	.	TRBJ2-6	TGCAGTGCTAAAGGAGGCTCTGGGGCCAACGTCCTGACTTTC	CSAKGGSGANVLTF
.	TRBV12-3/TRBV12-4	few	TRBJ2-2	TGTGCCAGCAGCAGTTTTCGGTCAGACTTGAACACCGGGGAGCTGTTTTTT	CASSSFRSDLNTGELFF
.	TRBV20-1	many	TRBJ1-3	TGCAGTGCTCGCACATTTAAACGAAACACCATATATTTT	CSARTFKRNTIYF
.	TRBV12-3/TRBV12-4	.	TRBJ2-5	TGTGCCAGCAGTTTATCGTCGGCGTTCCAGTACTTC	CASSLSSAFQYF
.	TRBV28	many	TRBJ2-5	TGTGCCAGCACCCCTCCAACACCGAACGGGAAGACCCAGTACTTC	CASTPPTPNGKTQYF
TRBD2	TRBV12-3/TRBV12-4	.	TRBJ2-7	TGTGCCAGCAGTCGACTAGCGGGACAACCCGAGCAGTACTTC	CASSRLAGQPEQYF
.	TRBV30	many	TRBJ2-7	TGTGCCTGGAGTGGGGACTTTAGGGTTTCCTACGAGCAGTACTTC	CAWSGDFRVSYEQYF
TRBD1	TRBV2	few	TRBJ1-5	TGTGCCAGCAGTGGACAGGGGATGAATCAGCCCCAGCATTTT	CASSGQGMNQPQHF
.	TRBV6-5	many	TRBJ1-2	TGTGCCAGCAGTTCCAGGCAAGACCACTATGGCTACACCTTC	CASSSRQDHYGYTF
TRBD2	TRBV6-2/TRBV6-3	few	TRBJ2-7	TGTGCCAGCAGTTACGAACTAGCGGGAGGGCCGTCCGTTGGCGAGCAGTACTTC	CASSYELAGGPSVGEQYF
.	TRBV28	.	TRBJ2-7	TGTGCCAGCAGGATTGACAGATGGAACTACGAGCAGTACTTC	CASRIDRWNYEQYF
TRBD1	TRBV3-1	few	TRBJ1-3	TGTGCCAGCAGCCGACAGGGGATCTCTGGAAACACCATATATTTT	CASSRQGISGNTIYF
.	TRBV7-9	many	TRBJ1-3	TGTGCCAGCAGCCCGGCTACAAACACCATATATTTT	CASSPATNTIYF
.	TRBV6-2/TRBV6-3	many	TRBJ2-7	TGTGCCAGCAGTGCGGACAGTTTCTACGAGCAGTACTTC	CASSADSFYEQYF
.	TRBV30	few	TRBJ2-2	TGTGCCTGGAGTGTACACGGTTCCGGGGAGCTGTTTTTT	CAWSVHGSGELFF